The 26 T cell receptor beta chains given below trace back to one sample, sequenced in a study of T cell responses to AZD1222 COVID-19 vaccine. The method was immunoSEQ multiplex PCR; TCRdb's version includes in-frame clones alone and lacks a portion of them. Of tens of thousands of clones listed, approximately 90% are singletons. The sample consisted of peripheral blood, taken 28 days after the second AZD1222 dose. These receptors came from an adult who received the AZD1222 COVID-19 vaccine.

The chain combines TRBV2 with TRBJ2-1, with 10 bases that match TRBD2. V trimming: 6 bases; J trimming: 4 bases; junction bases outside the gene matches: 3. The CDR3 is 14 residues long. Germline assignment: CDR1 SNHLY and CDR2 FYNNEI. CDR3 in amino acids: CASRAGGTYNEQFF. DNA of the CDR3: TGTGCCAGCAGAGCGGGGGGGACATACAATGAGCAGTTCTTC.

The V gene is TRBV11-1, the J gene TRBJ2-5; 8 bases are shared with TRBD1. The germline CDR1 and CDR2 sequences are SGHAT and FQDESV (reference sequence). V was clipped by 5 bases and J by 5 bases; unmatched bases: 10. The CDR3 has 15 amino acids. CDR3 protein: CASSTTTGAGETQYF. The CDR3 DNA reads TGTGCCAGCAGCACAACGACAGGGGCCGGGGAGACCCAGTACTTC.

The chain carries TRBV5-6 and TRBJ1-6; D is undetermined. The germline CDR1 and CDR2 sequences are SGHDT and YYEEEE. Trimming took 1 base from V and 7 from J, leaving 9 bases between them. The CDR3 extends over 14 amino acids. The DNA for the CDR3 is TGTGCCAGCAGCTTGTTAGTAGGGAATTCACCCCTCCACTTT. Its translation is CASSLLVGNSPLHF. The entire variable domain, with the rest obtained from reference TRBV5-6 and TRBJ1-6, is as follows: DAGVTQSPTHLIKTRGQQVTLRCSPKSGHDTVSWYQQALGQGPQFIFQYYEEEERQRGNFPDRFSGHQFPNYSSELNVNALLLGDSALYLCASSLLVGNSPLHFGNGTRLTVT.

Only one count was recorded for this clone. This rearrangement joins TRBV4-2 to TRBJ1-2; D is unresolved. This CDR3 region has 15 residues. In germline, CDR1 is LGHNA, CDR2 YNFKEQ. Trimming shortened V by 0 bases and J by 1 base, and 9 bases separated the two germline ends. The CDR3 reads CASSQELVFNYGYTF. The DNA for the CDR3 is TGTGCCAGCAGCCAAGAACTAGTCTTTAACTATGGCTACACCTTC.

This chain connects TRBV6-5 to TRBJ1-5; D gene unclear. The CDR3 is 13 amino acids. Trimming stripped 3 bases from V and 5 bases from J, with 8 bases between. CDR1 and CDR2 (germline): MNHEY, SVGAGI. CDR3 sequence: CASSYGTDQPQHF. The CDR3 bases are TGTGCCAGCAGTTATGGCACGGATCAGCCCCAGCATTTT.

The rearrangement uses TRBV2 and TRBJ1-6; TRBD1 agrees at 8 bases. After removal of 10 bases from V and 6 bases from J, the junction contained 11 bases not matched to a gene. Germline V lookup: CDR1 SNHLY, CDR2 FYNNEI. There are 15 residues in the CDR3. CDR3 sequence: CATNEQGVGNSPLHF. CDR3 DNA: TGTGCCACCAACGAACAGGGGGTGGGTAATTCACCCCTCCACTTT.

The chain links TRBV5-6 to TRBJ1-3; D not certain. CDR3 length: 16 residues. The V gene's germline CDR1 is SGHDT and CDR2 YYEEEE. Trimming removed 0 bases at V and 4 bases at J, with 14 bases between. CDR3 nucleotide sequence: TGTGCCAGCAGCTTGGGAGGACTTACGGGAGGAAACACCATATATTTT. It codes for CASSLGGLTGGNTIYF.

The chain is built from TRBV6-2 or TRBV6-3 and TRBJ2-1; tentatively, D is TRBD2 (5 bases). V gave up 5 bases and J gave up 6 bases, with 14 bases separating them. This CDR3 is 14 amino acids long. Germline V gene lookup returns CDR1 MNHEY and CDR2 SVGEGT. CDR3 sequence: CASSASSSSNEQFF. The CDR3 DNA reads TGTGCCAGCAGTGCGTCTAGCTCCAGCAATGAGCAGTTCTTC.

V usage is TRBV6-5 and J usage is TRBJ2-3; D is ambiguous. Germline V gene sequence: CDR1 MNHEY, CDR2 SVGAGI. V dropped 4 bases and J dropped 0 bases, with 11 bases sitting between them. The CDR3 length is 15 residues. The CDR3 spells CASSWRRLSTDTQYF. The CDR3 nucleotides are TGTGCCAGCAGTTGGCGGAGACTCAGCACAGATACGCAGTATTTT.

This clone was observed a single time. The CDR3 nucleotides read TGTGCCAGCAACAGGGAGGGCCGAGAGCAGTACTTC. Residues: CASNREGREQYF. The chain combines TRBV2 with TRBJ2-7, with D maybe TRBD2 (7 bases). The germline gives CDR1 SNHLY, CDR2 FYNNEI. Trimming pared 7 bases from V and 7 bases from J, leaving 14 bases between. CDR3 length: 12 amino acids. Based on the CDR3 plus reference TRBV2 and TRBJ2-7, the full variable domain is EPEVTQTPSHQVTQMGQEVILRCVPISNHLYFYWYRQILGQKVEFLVSFYNNEISEKSEIFDDQFSVERPDGSNFTLKIRSTKLEDSAMYFCASNREGREQYFGPGTRLTVT.

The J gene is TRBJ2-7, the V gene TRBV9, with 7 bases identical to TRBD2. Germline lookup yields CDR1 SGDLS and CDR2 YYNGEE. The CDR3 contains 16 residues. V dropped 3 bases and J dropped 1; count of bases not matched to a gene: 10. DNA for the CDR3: TGTGCCAGCAGCGCCTCACTAGGCGGGAGTTCCTACGAGCAGTACTTC. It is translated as CASSASLGGSSYEQYF.

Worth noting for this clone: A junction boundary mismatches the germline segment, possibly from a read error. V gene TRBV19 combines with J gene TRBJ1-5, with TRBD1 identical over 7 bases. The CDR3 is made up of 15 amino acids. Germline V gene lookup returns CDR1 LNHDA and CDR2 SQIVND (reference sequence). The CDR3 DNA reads TGTGCCAGTAGTACCGGACGGGACAGTAATCGGCCCCAGCATTTT. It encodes CASSTGRDSNRPQHF.

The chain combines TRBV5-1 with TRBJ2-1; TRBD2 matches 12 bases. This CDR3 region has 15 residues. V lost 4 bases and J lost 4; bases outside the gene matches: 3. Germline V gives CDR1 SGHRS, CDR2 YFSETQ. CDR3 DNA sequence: TGCGCCAGCAGCGCCACTAGCGGGGGGTACAATGAGCAGTTCTTC. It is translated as CASSATSGGYNEQFF.

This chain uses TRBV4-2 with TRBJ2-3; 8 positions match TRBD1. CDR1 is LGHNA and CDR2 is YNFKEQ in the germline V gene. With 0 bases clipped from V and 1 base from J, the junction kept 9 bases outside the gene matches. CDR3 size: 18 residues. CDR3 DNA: TGTGCCAGCAGCCAAGATCCTCTGAAGACAGGGGGCACAGATACGCAGTATTTT. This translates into CASSQDPLKTGGTDTQYF.

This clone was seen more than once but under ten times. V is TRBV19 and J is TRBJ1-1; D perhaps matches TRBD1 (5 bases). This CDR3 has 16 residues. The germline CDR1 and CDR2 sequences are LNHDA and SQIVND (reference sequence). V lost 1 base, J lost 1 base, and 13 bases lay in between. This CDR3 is CASSIGAGTGNTEAFF. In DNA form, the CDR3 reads TGTGCCAGTAGTATAGGGGCCGGGACGGGGAACACTGAAGCTTTCTTT.

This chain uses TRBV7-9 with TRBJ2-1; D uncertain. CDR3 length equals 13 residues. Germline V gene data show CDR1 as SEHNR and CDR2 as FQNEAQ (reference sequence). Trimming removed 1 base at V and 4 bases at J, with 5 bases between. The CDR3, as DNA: TGTGCCAGCAGCTTAGGGGCTTACAATGAGCAGTTCTTC. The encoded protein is CASSLGAYNEQFF.

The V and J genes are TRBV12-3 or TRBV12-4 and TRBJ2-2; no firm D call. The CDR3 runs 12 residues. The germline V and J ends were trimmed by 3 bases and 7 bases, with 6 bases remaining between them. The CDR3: CASSFRSGELFF. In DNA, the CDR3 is TGTGCCAGCAGTTTCCGGAGCGGGGAGCTGTTTTTT.

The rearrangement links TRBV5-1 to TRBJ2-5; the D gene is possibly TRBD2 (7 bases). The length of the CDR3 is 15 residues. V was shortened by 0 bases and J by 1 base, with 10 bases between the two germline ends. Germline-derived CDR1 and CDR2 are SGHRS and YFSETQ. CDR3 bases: TGCGCCAGCAGCTTGGTGGGGGGGCCCCAAGAGACCCAGTACTTC. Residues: CASSLVGGPQETQYF.

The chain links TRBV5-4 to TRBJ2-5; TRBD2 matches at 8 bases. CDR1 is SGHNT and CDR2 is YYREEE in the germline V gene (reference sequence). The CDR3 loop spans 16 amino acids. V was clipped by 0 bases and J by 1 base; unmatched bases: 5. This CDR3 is CASSLASGGLQETQYF. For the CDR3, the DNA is TGTGCCAGCAGCTTGGCCAGCGGGGGCCTCCAAGAGACCCAGTACTTC.

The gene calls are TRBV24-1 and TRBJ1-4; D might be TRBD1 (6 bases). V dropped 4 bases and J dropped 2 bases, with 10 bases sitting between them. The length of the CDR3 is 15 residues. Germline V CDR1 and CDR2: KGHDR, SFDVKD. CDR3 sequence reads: CATSEPGHTNEKLFF. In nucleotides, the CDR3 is TGTGCCACCAGTGAACCGGGACACACTAATGAAAAACTGTTTTTT.

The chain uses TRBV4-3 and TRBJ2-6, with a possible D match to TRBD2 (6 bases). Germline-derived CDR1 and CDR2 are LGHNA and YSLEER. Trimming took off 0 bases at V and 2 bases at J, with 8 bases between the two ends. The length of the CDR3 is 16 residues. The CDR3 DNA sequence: TGCGCCAGCAGCCAAGATGGAGGGGCTGGGGCCAACGTCCTGACTTTC. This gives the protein CASSQDGGAGANVLTF.

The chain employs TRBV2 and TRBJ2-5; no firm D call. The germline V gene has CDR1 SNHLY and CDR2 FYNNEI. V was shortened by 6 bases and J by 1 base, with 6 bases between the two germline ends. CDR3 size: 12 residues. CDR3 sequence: CASRALQETQYF. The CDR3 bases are TGTGCCAGCAGGGCCCTCCAAGAGACCCAGTACTTC.

The CDR3 region is CASKGGQANYGYTF. CDR3 DNA: TGTGCCAGCAAAGGAGGCCAGGCCAACTATGGCTACACCTTC. The chain has TRBV2 and TRBJ1-2; D is unclear. Germline CDR1 is SNHLY and CDR2 is FYNNEI. Trimming pared 7 bases from V and 2 bases from J, leaving 14 bases between. The CDR3 spans 14 residues.

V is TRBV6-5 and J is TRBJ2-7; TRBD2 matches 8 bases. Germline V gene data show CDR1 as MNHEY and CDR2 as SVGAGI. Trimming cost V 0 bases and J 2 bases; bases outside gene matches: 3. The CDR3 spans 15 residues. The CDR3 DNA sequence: TGTGCCAGCAGTTACTCTGGTAGCGGGACCTACGAGCAGTACTTC. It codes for CASSYSGSGTYEQYF.

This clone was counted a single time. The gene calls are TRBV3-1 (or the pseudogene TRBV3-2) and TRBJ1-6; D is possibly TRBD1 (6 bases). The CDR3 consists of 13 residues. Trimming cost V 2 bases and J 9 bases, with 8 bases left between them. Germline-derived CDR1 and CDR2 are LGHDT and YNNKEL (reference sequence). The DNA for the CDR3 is TGTGCCAGCAGCCAATCACAGGGTTCACCCCTCCACTTT. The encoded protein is CASSQSQGSPLHF.

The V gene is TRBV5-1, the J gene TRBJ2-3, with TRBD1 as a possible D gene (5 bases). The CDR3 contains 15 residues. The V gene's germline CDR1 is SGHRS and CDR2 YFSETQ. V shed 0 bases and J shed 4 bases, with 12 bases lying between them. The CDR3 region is CASSLANGAPDTQYF. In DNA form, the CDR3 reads TGCGCCAGCAGCTTGGCCAATGGGGCCCCAGATACGCAGTATTTT.